This T cell receptor (beta chain) was documented in a study of regulatory T cells in long-lasting Graves disease. Whole-study context: For a period under 3 months, newly diagnosed Graves' patients had taken antithyroid drugs. Study-wide points: The study found TRBV28, TRBJ1-2 and TRBJ2-5 favored in persistent disease.

The time point is: newly diagnosed GD, antithyroid drugs for less than 3 months. After RNA was extracted from PBMCs, the TCR library was made from it. Arm-PCR with iRepertoire HTBI primers amplified the CDR3 regions for these TCR beta libraries. MiXCR, applied by TCRdb to the multiplex PCR reads, yields one record per CDR3 protein. The sample lists about 360,000 distinct CDR3 sequences; around 15% were seen once. V was trimmed by 5 bases and J by 0 bases, leaving 13 bases between them. Per germline, CDR1 LNHNV and CDR2 YYDKDF (reference sequence). The CDR3 runs 15 residues. In its sample, this clonotype was seen many times. Its antigen is still unknown. The sample also formed part of further work on T cells in Graves' hyperthyroidism and ophthalmopathy. That paper adds: TCR CDR3 underwent first-round RT-PCR with the HTBI primer set.

This chain connects TRBV15 to TRBJ1-1, with D possibly TRBD1 on 6 matching bases. Material: peripheral blood mononuclear cells (PBMCs), obtained at new diagnosis, from a patient treated with antithyroid drugs. The clonotype originates from a woman younger than 35 with Graves disease. The CDR3, as DNA: TGTGCCACCAGCCGGGGGGGGGCCCTGAACACTGAAGCTTTCTTT. Its translation is CATSRGGALNTEAFF.